This TCR beta chain was identified during a study of identical twins (dated by TCRdb to the mid-2010s). Background on the whole study: To test whether fetal clonotypes persist, the study used deep sequencing on TCR alpha and beta repertoires from monozygotic twins, unrelated adults of various ages, and cord blood. To rule out contamination, replicate twin experiments were performed at different times with different library preparation protocols. Paper-wide results and their limitations: Conclusions relied on cross-sectional statistical analysis, since the same donors could not be followed over many years. Abundant cord blood beta clonotypes carried fewer insertions; young adult naive repertoires showed a weaker similar trend, while memory repertoires showed none. The excess sharing between twins in beta out-of-frame sequences was weaker because fewer shared sequences reduced the signal-to-noise ratio. In monozygotic twins, out-of-frame TCR alpha sharing was systematically underestimated by recombination models, although the models agreed with sharing between unrelated individuals. Zero-insertion analyses could be partly confounded by invariant T cells such as MAIT and iNKT, though diverse VJ usage argued against such confounding for most clonotypes. Compared with coincidental sharing between unrelated individuals, an excess of low generation-probability sequences was observed among out-of-frame TCR alpha sequences shared between twins.

Only healthy Caucasian donors were included. The twin cohort consisted of three pairs of female monozygotic twins, all aged roughly 18 to 30 years. Positive isolation kits from Invitrogen were used to isolate the CD4+ and CD8+ T cell populations. This clonotype has more than one count but fewer than ten. It lacks a known antigen. Base-call qualities are not available, and no considerably larger clone is one nucleotide away. Library generation was performed with 5' RACE. Sequencer: Illumina HiSeq 2000. A universal primer binding site was introduced by template switching, and a unique molecular identifier was present in the final cDNA, enabling accurate counting of TCR cDNA molecules. First-strand cDNA for TCR alpha and beta chains was synthesized from specific primers in the conserved constant-segment region. Each cDNA library was double barcoded, with a SMART-Mk sample barcode plus Illumina barcodes, to control for contamination. TruSeq adapter sequences along with Illumina sample barcodes were introduced in two successive PCR steps. The TCR alpha and beta cDNA libraries were sequenced on the Illumina HiSeq platform using custom primers. The original methods were these. MiGEC processed the raw reads to extract unique molecular identifiers, while MiXCR was used to determine the CDR3 positions. For each individual, recombination models were inferred using an EM algorithm with the repgenHMM and IGoR tools. The analysis of shared clonotypes was done with the tcR package in R, with sharing normalized by the product of cloneset sizes. To study raw recombination without the effects of thymic and clonal selection, out-of-frame nonproductive sequences were analyzed. In-frame beta chains were kept once TCRdb had trimmed the public reads at Q25 with fastp and called clones with MiXCR. One record per CDR3 amino acid sequence lists the most common genes and DNA. The V and J calls were determined by TCRdb, not by the authors. This sample holds 450,000 to 600,000 distinct CDR3 sequences; more than 20% were observed only once. 0.45% to 0.5% of the sample lies in the top ten.

CDR1 and CDR2, per the germline V gene (reference sequence), are LNHNV and YYDKDF. The CDR3, from cysteine to phenylalanine, totals 13 residues. Only CDR3 DNA is held: 39 bases, read in frame from base 1. Between the V and J ends, shortened by 0 bases and 7 bases respectively, the junction contains 9 bases. The sample was also reused in another study, on yellow fever vaccine responses in identical twins. As that second study puts it: According to the authors, in identical twins the way T cells responded to vaccination appeared partly convergent and partly personalized. The study precisely tracked vaccine-responding T cell clones in identical twins.

The V and J genes are TRBV15 and TRBJ1-1, with the identity of the D gene unclear. The receptor was derived from a woman between 18 and 29 years old in good health. Specimen: CD4+ T cells sorted from blood. Read as DNA, the sequence is TGTGCCACCAGCAGAGATTGGGCAGTTGAAGCTTTCTTT. Its protein is CATSRDWAVEAFF.